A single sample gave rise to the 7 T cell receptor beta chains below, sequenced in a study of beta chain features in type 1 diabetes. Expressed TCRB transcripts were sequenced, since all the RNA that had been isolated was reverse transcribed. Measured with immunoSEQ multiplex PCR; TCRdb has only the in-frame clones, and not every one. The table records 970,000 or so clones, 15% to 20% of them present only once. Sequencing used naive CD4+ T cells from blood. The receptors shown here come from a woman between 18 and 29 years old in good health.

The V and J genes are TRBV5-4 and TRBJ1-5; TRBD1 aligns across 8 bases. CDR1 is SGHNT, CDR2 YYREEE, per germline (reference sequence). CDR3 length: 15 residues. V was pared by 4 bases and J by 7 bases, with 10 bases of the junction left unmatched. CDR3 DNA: TGTGCCAGCAGCCGCGGGACAGGAGGGGACCAGCCCCAGCATTTT. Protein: CASSRGTGGDQPQHF. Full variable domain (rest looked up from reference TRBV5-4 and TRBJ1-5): ETGVTQSPTHLIKTRGQQVTLRCSSQSGHNTVSWYQQALGQGPQFIFQYYREEENGRGNFPPRFSGLQFPNYSSELNVNALELDDSALYLCASSRGTGGDQPQHFGDGTRLSIL.

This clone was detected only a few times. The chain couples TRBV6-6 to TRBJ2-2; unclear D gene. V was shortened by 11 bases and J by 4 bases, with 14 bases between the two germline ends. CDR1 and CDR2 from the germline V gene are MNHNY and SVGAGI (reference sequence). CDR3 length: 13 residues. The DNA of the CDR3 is TGTGCCCTGGCAGGACGAGGCACCGGGGAGCTGTTTTTT. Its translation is CALAGRGTGELFF.

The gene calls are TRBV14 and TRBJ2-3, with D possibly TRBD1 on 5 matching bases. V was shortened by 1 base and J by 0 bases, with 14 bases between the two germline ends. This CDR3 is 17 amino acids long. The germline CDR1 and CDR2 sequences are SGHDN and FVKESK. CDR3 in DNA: TGTGCCAGCAGCCAAGGAAGGCGACAGCGAAGCACAGATACGCAGTATTTT. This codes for CASSQGRRQRSTDTQYF.

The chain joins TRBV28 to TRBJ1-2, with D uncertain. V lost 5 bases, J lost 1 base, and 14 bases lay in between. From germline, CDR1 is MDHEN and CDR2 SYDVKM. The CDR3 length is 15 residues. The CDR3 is CASSPPVKGNYGYTF. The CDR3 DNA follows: TGTGCCAGCAGTCCCCCCGTTAAGGGTAACTATGGCTACACCTTC.

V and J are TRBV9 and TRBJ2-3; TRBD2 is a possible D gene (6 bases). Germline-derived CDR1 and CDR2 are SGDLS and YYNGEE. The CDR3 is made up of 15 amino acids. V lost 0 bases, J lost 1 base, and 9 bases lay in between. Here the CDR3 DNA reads TGTGCCAGCAGCGTAGTGGCTAGCGGCACAGATACGCAGTATTTT. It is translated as CASSVVASGTDTQYF.

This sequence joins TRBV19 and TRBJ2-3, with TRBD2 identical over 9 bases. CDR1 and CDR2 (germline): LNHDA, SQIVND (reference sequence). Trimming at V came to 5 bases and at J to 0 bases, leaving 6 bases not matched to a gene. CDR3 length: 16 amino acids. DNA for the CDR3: TGTGCCAGTAGTTGGCGCGGGAGGGAAAGCACAGATACGCAGTATTTT. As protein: CASSWRGRESTDTQYF.

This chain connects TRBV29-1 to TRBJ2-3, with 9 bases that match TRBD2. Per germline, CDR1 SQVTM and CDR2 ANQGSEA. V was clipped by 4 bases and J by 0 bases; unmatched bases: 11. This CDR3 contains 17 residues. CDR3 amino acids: CSVGTSAVVESTDTQYF. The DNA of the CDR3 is TGCAGCGTTGGGACTAGCGCCGTAGTGGAAAGCACAGATACGCAGTATTTT.